This TCR beta chain was captured by sequencing in a study of response to subunit inactivated influenza vaccine. This clonotype was detected a few times. V lost 4 bases and J lost 6, with 13 bases in between. The CDR3 has 13 amino acids. Looked up from germline, CDR1 is SQVTM and CDR2 is ANQGSEA. MiXCR, run by TCRdb on the RT-PCR reads, gives a single entry per CDR3 protein. Of around 160,000 distinct CDR3 sequences in the sample, 11% are singletons; the top ten hold around 12%. This chain joins TRBV29-1 and TRBJ1-5; D is uncertain. The receptor was derived from a man aged 50 or older who received an inactivated influenza vaccine. The specimen comprised non-naive T cells sorted from PBMCs, sampled 45 days after vaccination. The CDR3 here is CSVVVADGQPQHF. The CDR3 DNA is TGCAGCGTTGTGGTGGCAGACGGTCAGCCCCAGCATTTT.